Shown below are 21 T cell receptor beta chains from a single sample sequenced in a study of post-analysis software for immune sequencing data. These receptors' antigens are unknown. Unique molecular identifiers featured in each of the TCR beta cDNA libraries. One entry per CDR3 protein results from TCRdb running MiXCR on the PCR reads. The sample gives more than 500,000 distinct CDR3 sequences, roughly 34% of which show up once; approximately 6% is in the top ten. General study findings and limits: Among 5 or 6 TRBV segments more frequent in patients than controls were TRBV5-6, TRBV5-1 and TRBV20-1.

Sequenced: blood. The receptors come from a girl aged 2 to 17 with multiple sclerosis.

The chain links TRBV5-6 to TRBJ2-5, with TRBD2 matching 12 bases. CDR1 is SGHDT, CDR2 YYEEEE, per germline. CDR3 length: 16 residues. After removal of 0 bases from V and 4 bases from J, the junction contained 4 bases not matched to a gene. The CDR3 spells CASSLDGLAGTETQYF. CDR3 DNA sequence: TGTGCCAGCAGCTTGGACGGACTAGCGGGGACAGAGACCCAGTACTTC.

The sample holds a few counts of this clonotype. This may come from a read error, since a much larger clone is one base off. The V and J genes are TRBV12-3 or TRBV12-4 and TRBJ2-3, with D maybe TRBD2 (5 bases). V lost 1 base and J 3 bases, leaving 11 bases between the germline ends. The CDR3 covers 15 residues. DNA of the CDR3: TGTGCCAGCAGTTTAGGAGATGCGGGTACAGATACGCAGTATTTT. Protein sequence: CASSLGDAGTDTQYF.

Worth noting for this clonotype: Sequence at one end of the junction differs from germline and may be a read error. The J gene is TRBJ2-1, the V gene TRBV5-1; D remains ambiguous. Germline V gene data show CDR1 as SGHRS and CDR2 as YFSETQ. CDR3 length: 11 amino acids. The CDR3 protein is CAGSIYNEQFF. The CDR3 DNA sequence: TGCGCCGGCAGCATTTACAATGAGCAGTTCTTC.

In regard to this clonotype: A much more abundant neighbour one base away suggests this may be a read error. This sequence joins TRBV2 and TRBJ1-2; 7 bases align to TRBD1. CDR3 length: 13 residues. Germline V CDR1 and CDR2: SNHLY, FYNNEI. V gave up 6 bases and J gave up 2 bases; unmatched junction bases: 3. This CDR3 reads CASRPGQNYGYTF. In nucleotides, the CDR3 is TGTGCCAGCAGACCGGGACAGAACTATGGCTACACCTTC.

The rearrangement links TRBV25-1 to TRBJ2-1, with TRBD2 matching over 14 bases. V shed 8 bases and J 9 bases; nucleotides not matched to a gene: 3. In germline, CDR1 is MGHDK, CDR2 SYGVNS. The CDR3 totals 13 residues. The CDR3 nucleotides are TGTGCCAGCGGAGGGACTAGCGGGGGTGAGCAGTTCTTC. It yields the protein CASGGTSGGEQFF. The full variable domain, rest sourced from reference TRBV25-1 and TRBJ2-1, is EADIYQTPRYLVIGTGKKITLECSQTMGHDKMYWYQQDPGMELHLIHYSYGVNSTEKGDLSSESTVSRIRTEHFPLTLESARPSHTSQYLCASGGTSGGEQFFGPGTRLTVL.

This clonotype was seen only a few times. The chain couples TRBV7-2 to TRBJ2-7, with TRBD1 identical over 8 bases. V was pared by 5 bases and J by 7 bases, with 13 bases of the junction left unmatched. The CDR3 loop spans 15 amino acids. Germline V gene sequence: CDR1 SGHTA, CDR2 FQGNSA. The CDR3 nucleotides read TGTGCCAGCAGCCCAGGACAGGGTTGGGACAATGAGCAGTACTTC. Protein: CASSPGQGWDNEQYF. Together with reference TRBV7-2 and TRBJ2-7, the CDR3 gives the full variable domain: GAGVSQSPSNKVTEKGKDVELRCDPISGHTALYWYRQSLGQGLEFLIYFQGNSAPDKSGLPSDRFSAERTGGSVSTLTIQRTQQEDSAVYLCASSPGQGWDNEQYFGPGTRLTVT.

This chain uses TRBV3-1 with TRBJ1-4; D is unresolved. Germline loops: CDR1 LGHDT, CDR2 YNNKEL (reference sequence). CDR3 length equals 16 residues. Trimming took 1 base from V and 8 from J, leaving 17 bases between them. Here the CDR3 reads CASSQGGLGSQEKLFF. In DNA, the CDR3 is TGTGCCAGCAGCCAAGGAGGTTTGGGCAGTCAGGAAAAACTGTTTTTT.

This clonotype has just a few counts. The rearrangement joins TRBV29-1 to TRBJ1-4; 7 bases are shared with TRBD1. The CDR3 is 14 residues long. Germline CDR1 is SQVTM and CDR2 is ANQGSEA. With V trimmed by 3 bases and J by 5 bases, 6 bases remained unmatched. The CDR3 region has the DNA TGCAGCGTTGAGACAGGGCATCTGAATGAAAAACTGTTTTTT. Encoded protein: CSVETGHLNEKLFF.

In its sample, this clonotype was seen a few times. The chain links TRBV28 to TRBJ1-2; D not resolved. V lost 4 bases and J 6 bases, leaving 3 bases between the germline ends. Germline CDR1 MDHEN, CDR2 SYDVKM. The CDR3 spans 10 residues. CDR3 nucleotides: TGTGCCAGCAGTTCTCATGGCTACACCTTC. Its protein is CASSSHGYTF.

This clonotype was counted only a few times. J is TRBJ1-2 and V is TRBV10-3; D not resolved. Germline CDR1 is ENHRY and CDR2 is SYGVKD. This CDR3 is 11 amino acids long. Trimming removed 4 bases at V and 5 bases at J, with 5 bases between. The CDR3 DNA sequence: TGTGCCATCAGTGGAGGATATGGCTACACCTTC. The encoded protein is CAISGGYGYTF.

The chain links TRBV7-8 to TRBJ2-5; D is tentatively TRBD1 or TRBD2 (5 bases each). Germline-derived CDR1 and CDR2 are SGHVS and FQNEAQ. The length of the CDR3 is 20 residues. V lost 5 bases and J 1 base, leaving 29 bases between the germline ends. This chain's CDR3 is CASSKKRSGTRSKGQETQYF. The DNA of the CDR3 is TGTGCCAGCAGCAAAAAACGAAGTGGGACCCGGAGTAAGGGCCAAGAGACCCAGTACTTC.

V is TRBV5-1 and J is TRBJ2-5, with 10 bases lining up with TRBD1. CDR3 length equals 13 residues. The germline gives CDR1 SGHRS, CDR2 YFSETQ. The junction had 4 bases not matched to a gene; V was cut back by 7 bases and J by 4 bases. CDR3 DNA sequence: TGCGCCAGCGGGACAGGGGATGCAGAGACCCAGTACTTC. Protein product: CASGTGDAETQYF.

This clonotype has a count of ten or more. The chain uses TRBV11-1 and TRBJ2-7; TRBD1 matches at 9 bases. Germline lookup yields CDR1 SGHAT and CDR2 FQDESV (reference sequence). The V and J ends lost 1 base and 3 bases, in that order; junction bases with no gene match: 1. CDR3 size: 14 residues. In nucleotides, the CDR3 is TGTGCCAGCAGCTTAGGGGGACAGGGCTACGAGCAGTACTTC. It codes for CASSLGGQGYEQYF.

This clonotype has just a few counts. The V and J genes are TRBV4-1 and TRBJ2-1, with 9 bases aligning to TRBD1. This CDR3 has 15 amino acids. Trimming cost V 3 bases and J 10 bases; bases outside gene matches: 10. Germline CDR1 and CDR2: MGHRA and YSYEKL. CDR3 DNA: TGCGCCAGCAGCCATCCGGGACAGGGTAAGAAGGAGCAGTTCTTC. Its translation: CASSHPGQGKKEQFF.

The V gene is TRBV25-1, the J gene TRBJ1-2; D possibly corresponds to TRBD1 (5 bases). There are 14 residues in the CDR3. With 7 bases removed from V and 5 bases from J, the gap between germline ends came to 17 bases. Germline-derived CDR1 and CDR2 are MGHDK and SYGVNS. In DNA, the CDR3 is TGTGCCAGCACCAGAGGGACGGAGGGATATGGCTACACCTTC. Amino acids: CASTRGTEGYGYTF.

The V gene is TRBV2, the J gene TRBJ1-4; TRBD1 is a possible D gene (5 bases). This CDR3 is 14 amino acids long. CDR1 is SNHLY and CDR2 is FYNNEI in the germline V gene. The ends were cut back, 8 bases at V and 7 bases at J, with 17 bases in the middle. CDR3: CASSSGLRAEKLFF. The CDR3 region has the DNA TGTGCCAGCTCATCAGGGCTTCGTGCTGAAAAACTGTTTTTT.

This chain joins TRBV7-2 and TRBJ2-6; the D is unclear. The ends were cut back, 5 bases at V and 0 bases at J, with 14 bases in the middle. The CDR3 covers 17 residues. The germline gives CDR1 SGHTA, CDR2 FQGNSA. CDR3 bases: TGTGCCAGCAGCGCCGCGGCCACTCACTCTGGGGCCAACGTCCTGACTTTC. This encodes CASSAAATHSGANVLTF.

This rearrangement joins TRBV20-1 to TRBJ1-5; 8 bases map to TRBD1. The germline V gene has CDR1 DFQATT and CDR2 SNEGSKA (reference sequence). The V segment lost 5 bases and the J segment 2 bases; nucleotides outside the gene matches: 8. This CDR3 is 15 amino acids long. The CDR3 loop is CSAVRTGWGNQPQHF. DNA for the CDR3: TGCAGTGCTGTCAGGACAGGGTGGGGCAATCAGCCCCAGCATTTT.

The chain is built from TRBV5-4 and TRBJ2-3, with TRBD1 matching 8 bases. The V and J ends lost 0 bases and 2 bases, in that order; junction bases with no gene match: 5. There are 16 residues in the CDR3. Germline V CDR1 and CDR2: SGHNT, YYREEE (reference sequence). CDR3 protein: CASSLAPGGSTDTQYF. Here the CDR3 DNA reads TGTGCCAGCAGCTTGGCCCCAGGGGGCTCCACAGATACGCAGTATTTT.

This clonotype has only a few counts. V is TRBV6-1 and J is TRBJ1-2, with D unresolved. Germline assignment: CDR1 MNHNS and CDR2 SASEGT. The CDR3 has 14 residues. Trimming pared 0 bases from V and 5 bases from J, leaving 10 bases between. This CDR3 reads CASSEAPVGYGYTF. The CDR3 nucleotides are TGTGCCAGCAGTGAAGCGCCGGTGGGATATGGCTACACCTTC.

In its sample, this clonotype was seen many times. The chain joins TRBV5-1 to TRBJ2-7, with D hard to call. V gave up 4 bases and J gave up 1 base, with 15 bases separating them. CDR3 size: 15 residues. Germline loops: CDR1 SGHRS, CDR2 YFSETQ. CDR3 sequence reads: CASSPLFGVSYEQYF. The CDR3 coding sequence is TGCGCCAGCAGCCCCCTGTTTGGGGTTTCCTACGAGCAGTACTTC.